Listed here are 9 T cell receptor beta chains from one sample, sequenced in a study of breast tumors, draining lymph nodes, adjacent tissues. From the multiplex PCR reads, TCRdb called clonotypes with MiXCR, one entry per CDR3 protein. The table records approximately 45,000 distinct CDR3 sequences, more than 20% of them present only once. Sequencing was carried out using breast tumor tissue. The receptors here all came from a female donor with breast cancer. Some clones in this sample may be carry-over from other donors' samples.

The table lists this clonotype with many counts. This chain joins TRBV5-1 and TRBJ2-1; 14 positions agree with TRBD2. Trimming removed 4 bases from V and 3 bases from J; junction bases left unmatched: 9. The CDR3 length is 18 residues. CDR1 and CDR2 from the germline V gene are SGHRS and YFSETQ. CDR3 coding DNA: TGCGCCAGCAGCCCGCCCGGGACTAGCGGGAGAAACTACAATGAGCAGTTCTTC. It codes for CASSPPGTSGRNYNEQFF. Variable domain in full (rest from reference TRBV5-1 and TRBJ2-1): KAGVTQTPRYLIKTRGQQVTLSCSPISGHRSVSWYQQTPGQGLQFLFEYFSETQRNKGNFPGRFSGRQFSNSRSEMNVSTLELGDSALYLCASSPPGTSGRNYNEQFFGPGTRLTVL.

Notes on this clonotype: A much more abundant neighbour one base away suggests this may be a read error. The rearrangement joins TRBV30 to TRBJ1-3; the D is unclear. Germline loops: CDR1 GTSNPN, CDR2 SVGIG (reference sequence). The CDR3 is 11 residues long. For the CDR3, the DNA is TGTGCACGGAGTTCTGGAAACACCATATATTTT. Translated, it gives CARSSGNTIYF.

This clonotype appeared a few times. The rearrangement joins TRBV7-2 to TRBJ1-2; the D gene is possibly TRBD1 (5 bases). The CDR3 consists of 13 residues. Trimming took off 11 bases at V and 6 bases at J, with 19 bases between the two ends. The germline V gene has CDR1 SGHTA and CDR2 FQGNSA. Here the CDR3 DNA reads TGTGCCCGTACGGAAGGGGTGGTTGATGGCTACACCTTC. This sequence encodes CARTEGVVDGYTF.

The rearrangement uses TRBV5-1 and TRBJ2-1; TRBD1 matches at 10 bases. Germline CDR1 and CDR2: SGHRS and YFSETQ. With V trimmed by 4 bases and J by 1 base, 2 bases remained unmatched. This CDR3 spans 15 amino acids. CDR3 DNA sequence: TGCGCCAGCAGCAGGGGACAGGGGTCCTACAATGAGCAGTTCTTC. It translates to CASSRGQGSYNEQFF.

V gene TRBV7-2 combines with J gene TRBJ1-2, with 7 bases aligning to TRBD1. The length of the CDR3 is 14 residues. Germline V CDR1 and CDR2: SGHTA, FQGNSA. Germline trimming cut 2 bases from V and 5 bases from J; bases unmatched to any gene: 5. The CDR3, as DNA: TGTGCCAGCAGCTTACCTGGACAGGCTTATGGCTACACCTTC. This encodes CASSLPGQAYGYTF. Using reference TRBV7-2 and TRBJ1-2 for the parts outside the CDR3, the full variable domain is GAGVSQSPSNKVTEKGKDVELRCDPISGHTALYWYRQSLGQGLEFLIYFQGNSAPDKSGLPSDRFSAERTGGSVSTLTIQRTQQEDSAVYLCASSLPGQAYGYTFGSGTRLTVV.

Note on this clonotype: Possible read error: a much larger clone is one base away. The chain employs TRBV20-1 and TRBJ2-5; perhaps TRBD2 as D (6 bases). Trimming left V 5 bases short and J 8 bases short, with 15 bases between. Germline values: CDR1 DFQATT, CDR2 SNEGSKA (reference sequence). The CDR3 is 12 amino acids. The CDR3 spells CSAVPRGGTQYF. For the CDR3, the DNA is TGCAGTGCTGTTCCGCGGGGTGGCACCCAGTACTTC.

This clonotype was detected ten times or more. J is TRBJ2-2 and V is TRBV6-1, with a tentative D call TRBD1 (6 bases). The germline gives CDR1 MNHNS, CDR2 SASEGT. V shed 2 bases and J shed 5 bases, with 15 bases lying between them. CDR3 length: 16 residues. The CDR3 nucleotides are TGTGCCAGCAGTGAAACCGGCAGGGGAAGGACCGGGGAGCTGTTTTTT. Amino acids: CASSETGRGRTGELFF.

This clonotype was counted at least ten times. V and J are TRBV5-4 and TRBJ2-2, with no clear D. CDR3 length: 12 residues. V shed 2 bases and J shed 2 bases, with 1 base lying between them. CDR1 SGHNT and CDR2 YYREEE come from the germline V gene (reference sequence). In DNA form, the CDR3 reads TGTGCCAGCAGCTTCAACACCGGGGAGCTGTTTTTT. Protein sequence: CASSFNTGELFF. Using reference TRBV5-4 and TRBJ2-2 for the parts outside the CDR3, the full variable domain is ETGVTQSPTHLIKTRGQQVTLRCSSQSGHNTVSWYQQALGQGPQFIFQYYREEENGRGNFPPRFSGLQFPNYSSELNVNALELDDSALYLCASSFNTGELFFGEGSRLTVL.

This clonotype was observed many times. This rearrangement joins TRBV28 to TRBJ2-7; D uncertain. The germline V gene encodes CDR1 MDHEN and CDR2 SYDVKM. The V and J ends lost 9 bases and 3 bases respectively, with 15 bases between them. This CDR3 contains 13 residues. The CDR3 DNA is TGTGCCAGTCGAGGCAGCCCACTCTACGAGCAGTACTTC. Its protein is CASRGSPLYEQYF.